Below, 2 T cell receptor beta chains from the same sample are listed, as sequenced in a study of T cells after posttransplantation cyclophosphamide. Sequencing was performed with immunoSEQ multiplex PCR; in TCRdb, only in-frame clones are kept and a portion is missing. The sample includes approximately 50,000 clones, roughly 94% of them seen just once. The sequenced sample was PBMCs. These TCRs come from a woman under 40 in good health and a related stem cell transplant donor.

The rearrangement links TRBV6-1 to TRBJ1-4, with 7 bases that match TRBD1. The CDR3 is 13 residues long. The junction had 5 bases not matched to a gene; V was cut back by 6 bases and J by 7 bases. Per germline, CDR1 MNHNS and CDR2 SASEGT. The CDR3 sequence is CASSGQEFEKLFF. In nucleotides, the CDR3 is TGTGCCAGCAGCGGACAGGAATTTGAAAAACTGTTTTTT.

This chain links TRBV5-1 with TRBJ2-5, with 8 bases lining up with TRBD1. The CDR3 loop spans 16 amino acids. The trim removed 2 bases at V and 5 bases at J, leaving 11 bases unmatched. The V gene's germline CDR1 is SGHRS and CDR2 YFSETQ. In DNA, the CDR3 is TGCGCCAGCAGCTTCGGAGGATCAGGGGGCCAGGAGACCCAGTACTTC. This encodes CASSFGGSGGQETQYF.